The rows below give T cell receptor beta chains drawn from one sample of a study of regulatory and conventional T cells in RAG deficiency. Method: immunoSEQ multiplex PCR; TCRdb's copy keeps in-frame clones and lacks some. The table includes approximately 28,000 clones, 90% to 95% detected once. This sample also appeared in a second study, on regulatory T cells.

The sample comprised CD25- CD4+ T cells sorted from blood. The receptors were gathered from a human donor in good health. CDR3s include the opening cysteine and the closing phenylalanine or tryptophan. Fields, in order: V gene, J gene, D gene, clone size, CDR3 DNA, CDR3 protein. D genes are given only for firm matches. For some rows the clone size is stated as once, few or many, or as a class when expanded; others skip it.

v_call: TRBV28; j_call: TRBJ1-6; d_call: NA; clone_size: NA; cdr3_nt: TGTGCCAGCAGTTCCGTGGACATATTTAATTCACCCCTCCACTTT; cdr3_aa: CASSSVDIFNSPLHF
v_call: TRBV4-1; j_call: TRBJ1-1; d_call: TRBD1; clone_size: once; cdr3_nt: TGCGCCAGCTGCGTGGAAGACAGGGTGAACACTGAAGCTTTCTTT; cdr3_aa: CASCVEDRVNTEAFF
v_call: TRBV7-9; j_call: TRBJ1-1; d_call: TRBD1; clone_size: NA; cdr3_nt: TGTGCCAGCAGCTTGGGGACAGGTTTTATGAACACTGAAGCTTTCTTT; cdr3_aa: CASSLGTGFMNTEAFF
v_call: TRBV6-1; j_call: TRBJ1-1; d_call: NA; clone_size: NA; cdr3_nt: TGTGCCAGCCAGGGTTCGGTCACTGAAGCTTTCTTT; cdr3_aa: CASQGSVTEAFF
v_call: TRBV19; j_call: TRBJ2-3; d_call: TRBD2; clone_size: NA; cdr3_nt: TGTGCCAGTACCCTCGTGGGACTAGCGGGGGGGAGCACAGATACGCAGTATTTT; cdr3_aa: CASTLVGLAGGSTDTQYF
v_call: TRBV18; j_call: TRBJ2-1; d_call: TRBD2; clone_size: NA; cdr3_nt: TGTGCCAGCTCACCGAATTTCGGACTAGCGGGACCCAATGAGCAGTTCTTC; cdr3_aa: CASSPNFGLAGPNEQFF
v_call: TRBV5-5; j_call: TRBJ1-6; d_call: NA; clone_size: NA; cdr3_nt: TGTGCCAGCGCTACTCTACAGGGCTTAAGCTCCTATAATTCACCCCTCCACTTT; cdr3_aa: CASATLQGLSSYNSPLHF
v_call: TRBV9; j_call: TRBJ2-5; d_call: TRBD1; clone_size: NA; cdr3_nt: TGTGCCAGCAGCCCCTCAGGACAGGGGGCGGGAGGACGAGAGACCCAGTACTTC; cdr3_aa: CASSPSGQGAGGRETQYF
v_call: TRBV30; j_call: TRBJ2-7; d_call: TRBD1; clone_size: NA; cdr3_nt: TGTGCCTGGAGTGACGGGACAGGGGCCTACGAGCAGTACTTC; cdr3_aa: CAWSDGTGAYEQYF
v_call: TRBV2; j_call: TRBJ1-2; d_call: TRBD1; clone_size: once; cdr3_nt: TGTGCCAGCAGTGTAAAGGGGGACAGTGTGGGCTACACCTTC; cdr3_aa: CASSVKGDSVGYTF
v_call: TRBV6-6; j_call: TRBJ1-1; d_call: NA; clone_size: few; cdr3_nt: TGTGCCAGCAGTTCCGGGATGAACACTGAAGCTTTCTTT; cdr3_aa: CASSSGMNTEAFF
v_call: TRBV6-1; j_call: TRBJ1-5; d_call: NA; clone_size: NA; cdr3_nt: TGTGCCAGCAGGAGAAGCAATCAGCCCCAGCATTTT; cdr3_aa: CASRRSNQPQHF
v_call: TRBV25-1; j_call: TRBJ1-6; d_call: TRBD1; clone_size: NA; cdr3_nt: TGTGCCAGCAGTCCCTTTGGGGACAGCCACTCACCCCTCCACTTT; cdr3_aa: CASSPFGDSHSPLHF
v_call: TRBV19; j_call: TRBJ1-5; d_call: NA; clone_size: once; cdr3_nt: TGTGCCAGTAGTCCTGGTGGAGGGTATAGTCAGCCCCAGCATTTT; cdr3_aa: CASSPGGGYSQPQHF
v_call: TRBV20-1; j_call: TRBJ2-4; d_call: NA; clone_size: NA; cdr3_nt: TGCAGTGGAGGGGCCAAAAACATTCAGTACTTC; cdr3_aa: CSGGAKNIQYF
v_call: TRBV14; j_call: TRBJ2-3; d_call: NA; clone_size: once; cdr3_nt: TGTGCCAGCAGCCAAGTTTTCCTTGTACAGTCCACAGATACGCAGTATTTT; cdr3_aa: CASSQVFLVQSTDTQYF
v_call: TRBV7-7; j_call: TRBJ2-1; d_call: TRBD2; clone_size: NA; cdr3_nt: TGTGCTAGCAGCCGGGGGGGGGCATTTGAGCAGTTCTTC; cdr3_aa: CASSRGGAFEQFF
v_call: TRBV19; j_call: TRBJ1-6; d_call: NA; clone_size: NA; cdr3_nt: TGTGCCAGTACCGACCCCGACAGATTAAATTCACCCCTCCACTTT; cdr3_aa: CASTDPDRLNSPLHF
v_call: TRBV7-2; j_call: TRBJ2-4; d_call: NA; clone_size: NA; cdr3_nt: TGTGCCAGCAGCTCGAGGGGGGGTAACATTCAGTACTTC; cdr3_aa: CASSSRGGNIQYF
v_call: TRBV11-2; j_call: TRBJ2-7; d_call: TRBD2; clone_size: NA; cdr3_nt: TGTGCCAGCAGCTTAGGTCTGGGACTAGTGGGCGAGCAGTACTTC; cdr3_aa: CASSLGLGLVGEQYF
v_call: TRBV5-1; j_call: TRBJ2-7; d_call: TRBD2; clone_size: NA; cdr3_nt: TGCGCCAGCAGCTTTACTAGCGGGGACGCCTACGAGCAGTACTTC; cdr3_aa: CASSFTSGDAYEQYF
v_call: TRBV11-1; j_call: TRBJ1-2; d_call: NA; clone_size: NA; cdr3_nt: TGTGCCAGCAGCTTAGGCGACAGCTCCTATGGCTACACCTTC; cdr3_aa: CASSLGDSSYGYTF
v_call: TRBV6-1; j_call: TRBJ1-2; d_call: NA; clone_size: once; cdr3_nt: TGTGCCAGCAGCAGGACAGCCCTGGGTGGCTACACCTTC; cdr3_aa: CASSRTALGGYTF
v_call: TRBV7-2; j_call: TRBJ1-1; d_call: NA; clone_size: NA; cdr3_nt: TGTGCCAGCAGCTTAGCCGGGACAACGAACACTGAAGCTTTCTTT; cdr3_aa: CASSLAGTTNTEAFF
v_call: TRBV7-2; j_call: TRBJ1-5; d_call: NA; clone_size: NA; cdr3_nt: TGTGCCAGCAGATTAAACCTCTATAGCAATCAGCCCCAGCATTTT; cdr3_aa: CASRLNLYSNQPQHF
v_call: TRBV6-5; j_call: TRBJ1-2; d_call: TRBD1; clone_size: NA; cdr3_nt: TGTGCCAGCAGTTACTCCCCGGGACAGACAAGAGGCTACACCTTC; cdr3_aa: CASSYSPGQTRGYTF
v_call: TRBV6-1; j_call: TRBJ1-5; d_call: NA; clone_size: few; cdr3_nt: TGTGCCAGCAGACAGGGAAATGGTAATCAGCCCCAGCATTTT; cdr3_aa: CASRQGNGNQPQHF
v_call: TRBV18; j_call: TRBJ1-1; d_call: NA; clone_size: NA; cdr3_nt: TGTGCCAGCTCACCATCGACGGGGGTGTCCTGGAACACTGAAGCTTTCTTT; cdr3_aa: CASSPSTGVSWNTEAFF
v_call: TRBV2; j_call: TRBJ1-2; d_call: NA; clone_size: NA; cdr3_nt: TGTGCCAGCCGCCGGGGGGAGGGCTACACCTTC; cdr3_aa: CASRRGEGYTF
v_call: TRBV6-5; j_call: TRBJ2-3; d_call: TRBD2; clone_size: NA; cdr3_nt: TGTGCCAGCAGACGCAGCGGGGGCCGCACAGATACGCAGTATTTT; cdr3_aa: CASRRSGGRTDTQYF
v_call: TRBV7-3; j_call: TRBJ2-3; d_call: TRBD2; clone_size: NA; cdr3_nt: TGTGCCAGCAGCTTCCGGGGGGGCGGAGATACGCAGTATTTT; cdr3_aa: CASSFRGGGDTQYF
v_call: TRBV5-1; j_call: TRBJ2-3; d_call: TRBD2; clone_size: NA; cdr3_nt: TGCGCCAGCAGCCCCAGCGGGAGGGCAGATACGCAGTATTTT; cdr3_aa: CASSPSGRADTQYF
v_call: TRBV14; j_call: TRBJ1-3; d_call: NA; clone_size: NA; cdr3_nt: TGTGCCAGCAGCCAAGATTTGAGAATTCACTCTGGAAACACCATATATTTT; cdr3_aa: CASSQDLRIHSGNTIYF
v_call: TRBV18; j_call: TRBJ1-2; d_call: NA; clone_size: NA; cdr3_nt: TGTGCCAGCTCACCCCCTACAGCAACCGGACTGTATGGCTACACCTTC; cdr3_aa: CASSPPTATGLYGYTF
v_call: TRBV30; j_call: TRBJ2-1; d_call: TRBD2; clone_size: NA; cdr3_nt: TGTGCCTCGACTAGCGGGGGGGCTCTGGGGCAGTTCTTC; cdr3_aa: CASTSGGALGQFF
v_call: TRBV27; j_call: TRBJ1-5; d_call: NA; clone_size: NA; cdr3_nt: TGTGCCAGCAGTCCTGGGCTAAGAGGCGGGAGCAATCAGCCCCAGCATTTT; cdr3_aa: CASSPGLRGGSNQPQHF
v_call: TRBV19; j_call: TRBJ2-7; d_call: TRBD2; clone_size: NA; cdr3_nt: TGTGCCAGTAGTACTACTAGCGGGGGGCCGTACGAGCAGTACTTC; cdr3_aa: CASSTTSGGPYEQYF
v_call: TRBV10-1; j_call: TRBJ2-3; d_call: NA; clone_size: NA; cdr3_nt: TGCGCCAGCAGGATGGACAGTACAGATACGCAGTATTTT; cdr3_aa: CASRMDSTDTQYF
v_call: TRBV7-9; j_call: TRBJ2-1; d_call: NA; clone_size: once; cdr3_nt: TGTGCCAGCAGCTTAGTCAGCTACAATGAGCAGTTCTTC; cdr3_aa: CASSLVSYNEQFF
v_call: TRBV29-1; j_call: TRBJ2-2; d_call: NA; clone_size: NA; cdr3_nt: TGCAGCGTTGAGGTCCTCAGGACCGGGGAGCTGTTTTTT; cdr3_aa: CSVEVLRTGELFF
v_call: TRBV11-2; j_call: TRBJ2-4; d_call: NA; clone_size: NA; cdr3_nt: TGTGCCAGCAGCTCGTCCCGGAGCAAAAACATTCAGTACTTC; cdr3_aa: CASSSSRSKNIQYF
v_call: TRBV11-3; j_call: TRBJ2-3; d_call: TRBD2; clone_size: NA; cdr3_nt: TGTGCCAGCAGCTTCGGGACTAGCGGGGGCGGGACTAATACGCAGTATTTT; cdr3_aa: CASSFGTSGGGTNTQYF
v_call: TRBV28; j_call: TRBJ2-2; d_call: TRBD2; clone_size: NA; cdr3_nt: TGTGCCAGCAGTCCGGCAAGCGGGGGGGCGGGGGAGCTGTTTTTT; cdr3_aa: CASSPASGGAGELFF
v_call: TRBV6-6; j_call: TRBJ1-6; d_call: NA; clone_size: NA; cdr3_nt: TGTGCCAGCAGGTTGAGAAATTCCCCCCTCCACTTT; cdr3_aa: CASRLRNSPLHF
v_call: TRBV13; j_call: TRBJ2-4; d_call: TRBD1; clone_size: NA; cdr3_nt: TGTGCCAGCAACCTTGGGACAGGAGCCAAAAACATTCAGTACTTC; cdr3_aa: CASNLGTGAKNIQYF
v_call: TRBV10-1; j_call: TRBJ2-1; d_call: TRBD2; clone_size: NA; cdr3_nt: TGCGCCAGCAGTGAGGGGACTAGCGGGGGGGCGTTGGATGAGCAGTTCTTC; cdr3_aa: CASSEGTSGGALDEQFF
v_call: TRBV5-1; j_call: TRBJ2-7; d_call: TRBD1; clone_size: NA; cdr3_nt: TGCGCCAGCAGCTCTGCCTCCGGGACAGGGTATTCCTACGAGCAGTACTTC; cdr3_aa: CASSSASGTGYSYEQYF
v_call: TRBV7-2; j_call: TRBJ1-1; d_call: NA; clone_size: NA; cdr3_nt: TGTGCCAGCAGCTTAGGTTTTCGGAACACTGAAGCTTTCTTT; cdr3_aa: CASSLGFRNTEAFF
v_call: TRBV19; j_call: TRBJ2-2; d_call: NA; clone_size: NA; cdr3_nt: TGTGCCAGTAGTAGCGGTCCGAACACCGGGGAGCTGTTTTTT; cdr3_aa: CASSSGPNTGELFF
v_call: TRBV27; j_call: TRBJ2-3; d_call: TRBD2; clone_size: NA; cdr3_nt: TGTGCCAGCAGTTTACGGCTAGCGGGCGATACGCAGTATTTT; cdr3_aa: CASSLRLAGDTQYF
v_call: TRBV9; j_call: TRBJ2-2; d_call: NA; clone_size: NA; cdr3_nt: TGTGCCATACCACAGGGTAGGGGAAAAAGCTTGAACACCGGGGAGCTGTTTTTT; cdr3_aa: CAIPQGRGKSLNTGELFF
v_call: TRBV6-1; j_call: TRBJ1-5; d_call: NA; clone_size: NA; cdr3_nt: TGTGCCAGCAGTGAAGCGGCAGGCTTCAATCAGCCCCAGCATTTT; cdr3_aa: CASSEAAGFNQPQHF
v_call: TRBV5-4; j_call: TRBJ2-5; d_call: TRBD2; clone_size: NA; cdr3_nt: TGTGCCAGCAGCTTGGAACCCCTAGGGAGGGAAGAGACCCAGTACTTC; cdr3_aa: CASSLEPLGREETQYF
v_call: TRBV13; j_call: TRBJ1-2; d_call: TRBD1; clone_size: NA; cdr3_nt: TGTGCCAGCAGCCCGCCCGGGACAGGGGGCGCCGGCTATGGCTACACCTTC; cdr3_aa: CASSPPGTGGAGYGYTF
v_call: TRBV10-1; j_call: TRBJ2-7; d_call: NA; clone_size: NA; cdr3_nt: TGCGCCAGCAGTGCCGGGTACCTTGGCGACGAGCAGTACTTC; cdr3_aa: CASSAGYLGDEQYF
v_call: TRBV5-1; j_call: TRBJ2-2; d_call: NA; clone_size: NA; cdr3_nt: TGCGCCAGCACTCCCCTGGGCACCTCCGCGAACACCGGGGAGCTGTTTTTT; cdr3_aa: CASTPLGTSANTGELFF
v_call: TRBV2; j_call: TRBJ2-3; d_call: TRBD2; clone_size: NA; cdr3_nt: TGTGCCAGCAGGGGGTTAGCGGGGGCCCTCACAGATACGCAGTATTTT; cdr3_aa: CASRGLAGALTDTQYF
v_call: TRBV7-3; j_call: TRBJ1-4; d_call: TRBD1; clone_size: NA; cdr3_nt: TGTGCCAGCAGCCCGACAGGGGCGGGAGAAAAACTGTTTTTT; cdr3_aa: CASSPTGAGEKLFF
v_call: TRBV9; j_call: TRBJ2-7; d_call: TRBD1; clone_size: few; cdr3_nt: TGTGCCAGCAGCCCTCGGCCGGTGGGCCAGGGGGCTGACGAGCAGTACTTC; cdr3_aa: CASSPRPVGQGADEQYF